This is a list of T cell receptor beta chains from one sample in a study of early T cells in non-severe SARS-CoV-2 infection. TCRdb re-called the 5' RACE reads with MiXCR, one entry per CDR3 protein. The profile shows tens of thousands of distinct CDR3 sequences, less than 15% of them singletons. The sequencing sample was made of whole blood. The source is an adult who was a healthcare worker with PCR-confirmed SARS-CoV-2 infection or an uninfected control (not recorded which). Both conserved end residues are part of each CDR3. D genes are given only for firm matches. For some rows the clone size is stated as once, few or many, or as a class when expanded; others skip it.

v_call	cdr3_length	clone_size	j_call	d_call	cdr3_aa	cdr3_nt
TRBV27	14	.	TRBJ2-7	.	CASSPAGSVYEQYF	TGTGCCAGCAGTCCCGCGGGAAGCGTCTACGAGCAGTACTTC
TRBV19	15	few	TRBJ2-7	TRBD1	CASSPGGARLREQYF	TGTGCCAGTAGCCCAGGGGGCGCGAGGTTACGCGAGCAGTACTTC
TRBV19	15	few	TRBJ2-2	.	CASSIDNWGTGELFF	TGTGCCAGTAGTATAGATAATTGGGGCACCGGGGAGCTGTTTTTT
TRBV9	17	many	TRBJ1-6	TRBD1	CASSVGTGGSRNSPLHF	TGTGCCAGCAGCGTAGGGACAGGGGGTTCTCGAAATTCACCCCTCCACTTT
TRBV29-1	12	few	TRBJ2-4	.	CSVEGAKNIQYF	TGCAGCGTTGAAGGGGCTAAAAACATTCAGTACTTC
TRBV5-1	15	.	TRBJ2-7	TRBD1	CASSSLRTGGYEQYF	TGCGCCAGCAGCTCCCTCCGGACAGGGGGGTACGAGCAGTACTTC
TRBV27	15	.	TRBJ2-3	.	CATREAGLSTDTQYF	TGTGCCACTCGAGAGGCAGGACTAAGCACAGATACGCAGTATTTT
TRBV5-6	12	.	TRBJ2-5	.	CASSEYQETQYF	TGTGCCAGCAGTGAGTACCAAGAGACCCAGTACTTC
TRBV29-1	13	few	TRBJ2-2	TRBD2	CSVVAGGTGELFF	TGCAGCGTTGTGGCGGGAGGGACCGGGGAGCTGTTTTTT
TRBV5-1	14	.	TRBJ2-1	.	CASRSGELVDEQFF	TGCGCCAGCAGGTCGGGGGAGTTAGTAGATGAGCAGTTCTTC
TRBV19	18	.	TRBJ2-7	TRBD1	CASSPDSGTGGFLDEQYF	TGTGCCAGTAGTCCCGATTCCGGGACAGGGGGCTTCTTGGACGAGCAGTACTTC